This T cell receptor beta chain was identified during a study of T cell responses to AZD1222 COVID-19 vaccine. Trimming took 0 bases from V and 1 from J, leaving 10 bases between them. The length of the CDR3 is 16 residues. CDR1 and CDR2 (germline): SGDLS, YYNGEE. Here immunoSEQ multiplex PCR was the method, and the copy in TCRdb shows in-frame clones only, minus some. The sample lists around 19,000 clones, roughly 90% occurring once. The study pooled second doses at about 4 or about 12 weeks. The clonotype was recovered from an adult who received the AZD1222 COVID-19 vaccine. The chain is built from TRBV9 and TRBJ2-2, with a possible D match to TRBD1 (5 bases). The input for sequencing was peripheral blood, taken 28 days after the second AZD1222 dose. The CDR3 is CASSVAATENTGELFF. In nucleotides, the CDR3 is TGTGCCAGCAGCGTAGCGGCGACAGAGAACACCGGGGAGCTGTTTTTT.